This T cell receptor (beta chain) was identified during a study of T-cell memory formation after mild COVID-19. Study-level results: Those CD4+ clones that contracted were mainly in CM and EM (CD8+ ones in EMRA). The appearance of some responding clones in pre-infection memory suggested that cross-reactive memory joined.

CDR1 and CDR2 (germline): SGHRS, YFSETQ. The CDR3 is made up of 14 amino acids. With 7 bases removed from V and 4 bases from J, the gap between germline ends came to 16 bases. As regards this clonotype: Its target is unknown.

5'RACE primed from the constant segment yielded TCR alpha and TCR beta cDNA libraries bearing sample barcodes and UMIs. TCRdb passed the 5' RACE reads through MiXCR, listing each CDR3 protein once. The sample has over 400,000 distinct CDR3 sequences, around 22% seen once. The sequencing sample was made of PBMCs or a T cell subset sorted from them (not recorded which). The chain couples TRBV5-1 to TRBJ2-3; either TRBD1 or TRBD2 may supply D (5 bases each). The TCR originated in an adult woman who had mild COVID-19 (a few samples of this study predate the infection). Cell type and time point are not known. CDR3 sequence: CASHRDLGADTQYF. The CDR3, as DNA: TGCGCCAGCCACCGGGACCTTGGGGCAGATACGCAGTATTTT.